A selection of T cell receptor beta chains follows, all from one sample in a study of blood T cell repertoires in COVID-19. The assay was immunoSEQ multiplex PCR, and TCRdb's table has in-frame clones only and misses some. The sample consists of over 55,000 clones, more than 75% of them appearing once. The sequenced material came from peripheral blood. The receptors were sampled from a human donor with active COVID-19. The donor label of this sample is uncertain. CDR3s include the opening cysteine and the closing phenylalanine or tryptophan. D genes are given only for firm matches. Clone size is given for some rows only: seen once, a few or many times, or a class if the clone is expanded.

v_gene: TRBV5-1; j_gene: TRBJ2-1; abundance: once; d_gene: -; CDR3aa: CASRDFDEQFF; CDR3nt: TGCGCCAGCAGGGACTTCGATGAGCAGTTCTTC
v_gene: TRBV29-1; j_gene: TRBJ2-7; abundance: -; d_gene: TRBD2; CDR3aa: CSVRKGLAGVDEQYF; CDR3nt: TGCAGCGTTCGCAAGGGCCTAGCGGGAGTTGACGAGCAGTACTTC
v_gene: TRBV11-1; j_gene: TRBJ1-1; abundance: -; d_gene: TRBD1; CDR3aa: CASSLVGGGFDTEAFF; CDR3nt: TGTGCCAGCAGCTTAGTAGGGGGCGGGTTCGACACTGAAGCTTTCTTT
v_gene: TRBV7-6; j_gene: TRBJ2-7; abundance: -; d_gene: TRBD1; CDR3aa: CASSLLEGQGYEQYF; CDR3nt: TGTGCCAGCAGCTTACTAGAAGGACAGGGTTACGAGCAGTACTTC
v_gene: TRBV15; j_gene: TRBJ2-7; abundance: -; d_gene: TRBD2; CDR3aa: CATSRERTSGYEQYF; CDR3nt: TGTGCCACCAGCAGAGAGAGGACTAGCGGTTACGAGCAGTACTTC
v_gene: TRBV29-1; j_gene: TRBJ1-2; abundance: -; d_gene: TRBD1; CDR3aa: CSVESTGGPYGYTF; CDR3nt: TGCAGCGTTGAATCTACAGGGGGGCCCTATGGCTACACCTTC
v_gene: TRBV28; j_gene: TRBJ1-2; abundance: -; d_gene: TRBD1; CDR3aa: CASSSDRSGYTF; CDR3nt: TGTGCCAGCAGCTCGGACAGGTCTGGCTACACCTTC
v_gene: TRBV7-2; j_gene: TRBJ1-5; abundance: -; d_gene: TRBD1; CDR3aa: CASSDTGGNQPQHF; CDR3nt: TGTGCCAGCAGCGACACAGGGGGGAACCAGCCCCAGCATTTT
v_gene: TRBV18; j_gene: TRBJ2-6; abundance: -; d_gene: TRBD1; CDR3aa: CASSRGPAQGAPGANVLTF; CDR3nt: TGTGCCAGCTCGCGTGGACCGGCGCAGGGGGCACCCGGGGCCAACGTCCTGACTTTC
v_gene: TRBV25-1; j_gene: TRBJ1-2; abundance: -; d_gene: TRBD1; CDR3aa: CASSGGQGAAF; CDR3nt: TGTGCCAGCAGTGGGGGACAGGGGGCCGCCTTC
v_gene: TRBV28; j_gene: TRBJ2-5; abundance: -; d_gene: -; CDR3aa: CASSPGLQTQYF; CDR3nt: TGTGCCAGCAGTCCAGGGTTGCAGACCCAGTACTTC